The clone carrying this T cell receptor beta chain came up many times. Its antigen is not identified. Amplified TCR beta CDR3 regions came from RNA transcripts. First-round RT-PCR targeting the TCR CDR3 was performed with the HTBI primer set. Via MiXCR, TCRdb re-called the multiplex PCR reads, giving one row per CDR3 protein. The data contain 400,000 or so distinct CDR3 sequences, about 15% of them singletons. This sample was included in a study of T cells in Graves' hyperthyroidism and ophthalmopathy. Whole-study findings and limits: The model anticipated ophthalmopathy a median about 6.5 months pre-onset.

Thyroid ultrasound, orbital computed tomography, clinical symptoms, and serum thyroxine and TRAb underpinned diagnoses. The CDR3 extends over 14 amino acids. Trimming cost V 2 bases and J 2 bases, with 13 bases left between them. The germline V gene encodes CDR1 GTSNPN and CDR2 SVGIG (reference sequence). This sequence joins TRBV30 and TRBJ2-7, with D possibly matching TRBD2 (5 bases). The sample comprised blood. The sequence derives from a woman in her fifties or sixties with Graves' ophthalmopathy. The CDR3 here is CAWSPWTGTYEQYF. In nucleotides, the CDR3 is TGTGCCTGGAGTCCTTGGACGGGAACCTACGAGCAGTACTTC. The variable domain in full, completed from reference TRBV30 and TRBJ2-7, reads SQTIHQWPATLVQPVGSPLSLECTVEGTSNPNLYWYRQAAGRGLQLLFYSVGIGQISSEVPQNLSASRPQDRQFILSSKKLLLSDSGFYLCAWSPWTGTYEQYFGPGTRLTVT.